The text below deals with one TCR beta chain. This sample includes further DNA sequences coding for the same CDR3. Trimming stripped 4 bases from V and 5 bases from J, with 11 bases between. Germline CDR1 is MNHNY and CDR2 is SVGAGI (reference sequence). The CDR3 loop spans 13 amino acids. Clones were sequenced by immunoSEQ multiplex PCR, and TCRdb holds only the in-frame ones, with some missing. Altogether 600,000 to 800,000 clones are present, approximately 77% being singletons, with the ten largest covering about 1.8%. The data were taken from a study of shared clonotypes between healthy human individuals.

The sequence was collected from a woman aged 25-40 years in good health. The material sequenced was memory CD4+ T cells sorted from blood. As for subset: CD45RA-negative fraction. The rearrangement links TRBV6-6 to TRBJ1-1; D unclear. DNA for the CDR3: TGTGCCAGCAGTTCACACCTAGGGACTGAAGCTTTCTTT. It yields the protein CASSSHLGTEAFF.